These 11 T cell receptor beta chains originate from one sample sequenced in a study of persistence of HIV-infected CD4 T cells. Their antigens are not known. The stimulus was lysate of CMV-infected fibroblasts, roughly 9.2 ug/mL. Sorting of responding CD4+ T cells relied on upregulated CD40 ligand together with CD69. This was the immunoSEQ version 4 assay in survey mode. Generated by immunoSEQ multiplex PCR, the TCRdb table keeps only in-frame clones and is missing some. The sample contains about 7,000 clones, 79% of which appear only once. Sequencing was performed on CD4+ T cells sorted from PBMCs after approximately 20-hour stimulation, taken from a patient who received antiretroviral therapy. The receptors derive from an adult woman with HIV who was CMV-seropositive.

The chain carries TRBV18 and TRBJ1-1; D unresolved. This CDR3 has 14 residues. CDR1 is KGHSH, CDR2 LQKENI, per germline. Trimming took off 1 base at V and 0 bases at J, with 6 bases between the two ends. DNA of the CDR3: TGTGCCAGCTCACCACAGCCCATGAACACTGAAGCTTTCTTT. Translated, it gives CASSPQPMNTEAFF.

This chain uses TRBV2 with TRBJ1-3; D is perhaps TRBD1 (6 bases). This CDR3 comprises 15 residues. From germline, CDR1 is SNHLY and CDR2 FYNNEI. V was trimmed by 7 bases and J by 0 bases, leaving 13 bases between them. The CDR3 region has the DNA TGTGCCAGCACCAAAAGGGGGGACTCTGGAAACACCATATATTTT. Encoded protein: CASTKRGDSGNTIYF.

The chain recombines TRBV12-3 or TRBV12-4 with TRBJ1-1; the D gene is possibly TRBD1 (5 bases). This CDR3 comprises 10 residues. V gave up 9 bases and J gave up 14 bases, with 16 bases separating them. CDR3 amino acids: CARETKGAFF. Written as DNA, the CDR3 is TGTGCCAGAGAGACAAAAGGGGCGTTCTTT.

This chain connects TRBV25-1 to TRBJ2-5, with D perhaps matching TRBD1 (5 bases). Germline CDR1 and CDR2: MGHDK and SYGVNS. CDR3 length equals 14 residues. The V and J ends lost 4 bases and 5 bases respectively, with 14 bases between them. The CDR3, as DNA: TGTGCCAGCAGTGTCCAGGGTAGTTCGGAGACCCAGTACTTC. This translates into CASSVQGSSETQYF.

This clone came up a few times. The J gene is TRBJ1-3, the V gene TRBV7-2; D is unresolved. The CDR3 contains 14 residues. Deletions cut 1 base from V and 1 base from J, with 5 bases between. Germline V CDR1 and CDR2: SGHTA, FQGNSA. Written as DNA, the CDR3 is TGTGCCAGCAGCTTAGGCCCGTCTGGAAACACCATATATTTT. This sequence encodes CASSLGPSGNTIYF.

V usage is TRBV30 and J usage is TRBJ1-1; D remains ambiguous. V lost 5 bases, J lost 5 bases, and 21 bases lay in between. The CDR3 extends over 15 amino acids. The V gene's germline CDR1 is GTSNPN and CDR2 SVGIG (reference sequence). The CDR3 loop reads CAWAPGRLDSTEAFF. The CDR3 DNA reads TGTGCCTGGGCTCCGGGCCGGTTGGATTCTACTGAAGCTTTCTTT.

The CDR3 DNA follows: TGCAGTGCTAGCCCCAGGACAGCTCTCACCTTC. Translated, it gives CSASPRTALTF. This chain joins TRBV20-1 and TRBJ1-2, with D possibly matching TRBD1 (6 bases). Germline CDR1 and CDR2: DFQATT and SNEGSKA (reference sequence). There are 11 residues in the CDR3. V was cut by 3 bases and J by 13 bases, with 15 bases left in between.

The chain carries TRBV28 and TRBJ1-2; no clear D gene. Germline V gene data show CDR1 as MDHEN and CDR2 as SYDVKM. The V end lost 3 bases, the J end lost 0 bases, and 14 bases lay between the germline ends. The CDR3 consists of 16 residues. The CDR3 region is CASSFPPGYSNYGYTF. In DNA form, the CDR3 reads TGTGCCAGCAGTTTCCCCCCGGGATATTCTAACTATGGCTACACCTTC.

The chain couples TRBV29-1 to TRBJ2-7; possibly TRBD1 for D (5 bases). V dropped 5 bases and J dropped 7 bases, with 15 bases sitting between them. CDR3 size: 12 residues. In germline, CDR1 is SQVTM, CDR2 ANQGSEA. For the CDR3, the DNA is TGCAGCGTTCAGACAGATCTACGGGAGCAGTACTTC. It codes for CSVQTDLREQYF.

In this sample, this clone turned up a few times. The V gene is TRBV5-4, the J gene TRBJ2-7; D is ambiguous. This CDR3 has 13 amino acids. Germline assignment: CDR1 SGHNT and CDR2 YYREEE (reference sequence). V was pared by 2 bases and J by 2 bases, with 8 bases between. The CDR3 DNA sequence: TGTGCCAGCAGCTTTGACGGTACCTACGAGCAGTACTTC. It yields the protein CASSFDGTYEQYF. Looking up the rest from reference TRBV5-4 and TRBJ2-7 gives the full variable domain: ETGVTQSPTHLIKTRGQQVTLRCSSQSGHNTVSWYQQALGQGPQFIFQYYREEENGRGNFPPRFSGLQFPNYSSELNVNALELDDSALYLCASSFDGTYEQYFGPGTRLTVT.

The chain recombines TRBV30 with TRBJ1-3; the D gene is possibly TRBD1 (5 bases). The CDR3 runs to 13 residues. Looked up from germline, CDR1 is GTSNPN and CDR2 is SVGIG (reference sequence). CDR3 DNA sequence: TGTGCGGGGGGGGATTTCTCTGGAAACACCATATATTTT. It codes for CAGGDFSGNTIYF.